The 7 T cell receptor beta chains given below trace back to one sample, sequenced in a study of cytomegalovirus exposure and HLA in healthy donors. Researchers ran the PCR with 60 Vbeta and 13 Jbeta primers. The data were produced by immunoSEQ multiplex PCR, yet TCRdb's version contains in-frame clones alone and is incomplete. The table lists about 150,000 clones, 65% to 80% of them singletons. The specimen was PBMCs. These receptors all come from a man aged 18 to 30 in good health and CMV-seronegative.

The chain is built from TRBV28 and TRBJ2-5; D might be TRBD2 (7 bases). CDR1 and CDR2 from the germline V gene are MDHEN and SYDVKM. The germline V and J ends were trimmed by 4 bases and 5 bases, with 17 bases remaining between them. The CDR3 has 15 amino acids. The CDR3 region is CASSSPRGGSETQYF. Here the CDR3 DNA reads TGTGCCAGCAGTTCCCCTAGGGGGGGCTCGGAGACCCAGTACTTC. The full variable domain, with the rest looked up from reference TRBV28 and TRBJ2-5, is DVKVTQSSRYLVKRTGEKVFLECVQDMDHENMFWYRQDPGLGLRLIYFSYDVKMKEKGDIPEGYSVSREKKERFSLILESASTNQTSMYLCASSSPRGGSETQYFGPGTRLLVL.

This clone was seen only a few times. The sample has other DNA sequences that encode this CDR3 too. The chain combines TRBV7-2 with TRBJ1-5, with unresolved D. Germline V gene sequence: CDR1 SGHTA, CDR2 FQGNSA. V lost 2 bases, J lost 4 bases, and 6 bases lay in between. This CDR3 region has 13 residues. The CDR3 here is CASSLPGNQPQHF. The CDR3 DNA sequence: TGTGCCAGCAGCTTACCGGGAAATCAGCCCCAGCATTTT.

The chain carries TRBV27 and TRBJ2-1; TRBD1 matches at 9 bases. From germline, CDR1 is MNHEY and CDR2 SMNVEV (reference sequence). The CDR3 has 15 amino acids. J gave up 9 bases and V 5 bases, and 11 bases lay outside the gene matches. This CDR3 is CASSPDRGGHIEQFF. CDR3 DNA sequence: TGTGCCAGCAGTCCGGACAGGGGAGGACACATTGAGCAGTTCTTC.

The DNA of the CDR3 is TGTGCCAGCAGTTTAGGGGTAGGGGACTACGAGCAGTACTTC. It translates to CASSLGVGDYEQYF. V is TRBV27 and J is TRBJ2-7; D might be TRBD1 (5 bases). The CDR3 runs to 14 residues. V was cut by 2 bases and J by 3 bases, with 11 bases left in between. Germline-derived CDR1 and CDR2 are MNHEY and SMNVEV (reference sequence).

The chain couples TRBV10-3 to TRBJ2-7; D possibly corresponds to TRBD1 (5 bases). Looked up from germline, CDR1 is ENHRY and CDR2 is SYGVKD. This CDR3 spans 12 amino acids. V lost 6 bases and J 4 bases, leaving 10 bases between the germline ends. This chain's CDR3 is CAISQTDYEQYV. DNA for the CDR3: TGTGCCATCAGCCAGACAGATTACGAGCAGTACGTC.

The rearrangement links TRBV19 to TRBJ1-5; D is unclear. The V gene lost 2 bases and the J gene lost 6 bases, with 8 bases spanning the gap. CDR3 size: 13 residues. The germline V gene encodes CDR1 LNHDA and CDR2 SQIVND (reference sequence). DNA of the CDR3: TGTGCCAGTAGTATAAGGGAGGGTCAGCCCCAGCATTTT. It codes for CASSIREGQPQHF.

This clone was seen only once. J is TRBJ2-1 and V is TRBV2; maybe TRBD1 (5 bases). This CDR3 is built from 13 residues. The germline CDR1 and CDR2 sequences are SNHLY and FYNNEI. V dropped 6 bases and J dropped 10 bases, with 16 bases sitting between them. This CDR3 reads CASRPTGFKEQFF. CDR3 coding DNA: TGTGCCAGCAGGCCTACAGGATTCAAGGAGCAGTTCTTC.